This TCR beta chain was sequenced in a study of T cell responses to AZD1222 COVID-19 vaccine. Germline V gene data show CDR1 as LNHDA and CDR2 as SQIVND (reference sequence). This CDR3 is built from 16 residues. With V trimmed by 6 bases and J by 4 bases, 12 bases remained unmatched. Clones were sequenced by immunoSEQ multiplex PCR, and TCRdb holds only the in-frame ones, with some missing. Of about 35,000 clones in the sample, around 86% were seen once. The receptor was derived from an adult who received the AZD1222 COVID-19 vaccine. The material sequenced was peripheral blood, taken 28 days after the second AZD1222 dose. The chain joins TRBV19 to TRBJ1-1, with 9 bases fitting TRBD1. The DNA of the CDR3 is TGTGCCAGTAGCCGTTACAGGGGGCCCCGGGGCACTGAAGCTTTCTTT. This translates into CASSRYRGPRGTEAFF.